One sample yielded the 2 T cell receptor beta chains listed below, sequenced in a study of cytomegalovirus exposure and HLA in healthy donors. PCR used 60 Vbeta primers and 13 Jbeta primers. Here immunoSEQ multiplex PCR was the method, and the copy in TCRdb shows in-frame clones only, minus some. The data contain about 160,000 clones, approximately 88% of them seen just once; the ten biggest clones take up 0.7% to 1%. The sequenced sample was PBMCs. The origin of the receptors is a woman aged 25 to 39 in good health and CMV-seronegative.

At least ten counts were recorded for this clone. V is TRBV5-5 and J is TRBJ1-3, with D unclear. Germline CDR1 is SGHKS and CDR2 is YYEKEE (reference sequence). V lost 3 bases, J lost 0 bases, and 13 bases lay in between. The CDR3 has 16 amino acids. The CDR3 nucleotides are TGTGCCAGCAGCTCTCGGACTGGGAGCTCTGGAAACACCATATATTTT. Its protein product is CASSSRTGSSGNTIYF.

The chain combines TRBV9 with TRBJ2-5, with 7 bases that match TRBD1. Trimming took 1 base from V and 1 from J; bases not matched to a gene: 4. This CDR3 spans 15 amino acids. Germline V gene data show CDR1 as SGDLS and CDR2 as YYNGEE. For the CDR3, the DNA is TGTGCCAGCAGCGTACATACAGGGGTCCAAGAGACCCAGTACTTC. Translated: CASSVHTGVQETQYF.